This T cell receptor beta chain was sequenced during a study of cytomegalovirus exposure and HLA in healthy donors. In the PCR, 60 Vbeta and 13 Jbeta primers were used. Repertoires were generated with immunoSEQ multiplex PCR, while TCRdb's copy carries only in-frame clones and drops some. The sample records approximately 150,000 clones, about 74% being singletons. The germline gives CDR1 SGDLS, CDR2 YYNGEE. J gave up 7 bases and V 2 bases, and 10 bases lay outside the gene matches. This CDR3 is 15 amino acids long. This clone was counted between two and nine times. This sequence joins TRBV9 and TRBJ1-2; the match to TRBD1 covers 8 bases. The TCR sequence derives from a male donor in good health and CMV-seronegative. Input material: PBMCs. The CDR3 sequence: CASSVWTGLNGGYTF. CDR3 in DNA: TGTGCCAGCAGCGTTTGGACAGGGCTTAACGGTGGCTACACCTTC.